The 23 T cell receptor beta chains below were found in one sample sequenced in a study of blood T cell repertoires in COVID-19. Using immunoSEQ multiplex PCR, the repertoire was profiled, and TCRdb retains in-frame clones only, with some absent. The repertoire holds 350,000 to 400,000 clones, with approximately 92% as singletons. The specimen sequenced was PBMCs or T cells enriched from blood (not recorded which). The source is a man aged 18 to 30 who had recovered from COVID-19.

The V gene is TRBV12-5, the J gene TRBJ2-7; 10 nucleotides align to TRBD1. The germline CDR1 and CDR2 sequences are LGHNT and FRNRAP. The CDR3 extends over 15 amino acids. Trimming removed 6 bases from V and 2 bases from J; junction bases left unmatched: 7. CDR3 loop: CASGKDRGFAYEQYF. The CDR3 nucleotides read TGTGCTAGTGGAAAGGACAGGGGGTTTGCCTACGAGCAGTACTTC.

The CDR3 DNA reads as TGTGCCAGCAGCTGGGAGACTAGCGGGAGATCTGTCAATGAGCAGTTCTTC. Residues: CASSWETSGRSVNEQFF. The chain recombines TRBV5-6 with TRBJ2-1, with TRBD2 matching over 12 bases. The germline CDR1 and CDR2 sequences are SGHDT and YYEEEE. The CDR3 length is 17 residues. Trimming removed 3 bases from V and 6 bases from J; junction bases left unmatched: 10.

The gene calls are TRBV2 and TRBJ2-7; 7 bases align to TRBD1. The CDR3 has 12 amino acids. Germline values: CDR1 SNHLY, CDR2 FYNNEI. J lost 6 bases, V lost 6 bases, and 5 bases had no gene match. Here the CDR3 reads CASRDRPLEQYF. In nucleotides, the CDR3 is TGTGCCAGCAGGGACAGGCCTCTCGAGCAGTACTTC.

V usage is TRBV19 and J usage is TRBJ2-3; 8 bases are shared with TRBD1. The J segment lost 0 bases and the V segment lost 6 bases, leaving 5 bases of the junction unmatched. CDR3 length: 15 amino acids. CDR1 and CDR2 (germline): LNHDA, SQIVND (reference sequence). DNA of the CDR3: TGTGCCAGTAGCCGACAGGGGTCTAGCACAGATACGCAGTATTTT. Residues: CASSRQGSSTDTQYF.

This clone was seen only a few times. The genes are TRBV30 and TRBJ2-1, with 14 bases lining up with TRBD2. The length of the CDR3 is 15 residues. Germline V gene lookup returns CDR1 GTSNPN and CDR2 SVGIG (reference sequence). With 2 bases clipped from V and 9 bases from J, the junction kept 6 bases outside the gene matches. CDR3 bases: TGTGCCTGGAGTAAAAAAGGACTAGCGGGAGGTGAGCAGTTCTTC. Protein sequence: CAWSKKGLAGGEQFF.

The genes are TRBV2 and TRBJ2-7; D possibly corresponds to TRBD2 (6 bases). The V and J ends lost 6 bases and 4 bases respectively, with 13 bases between them. This CDR3 is 13 amino acids long. Germline V gives CDR1 SNHLY, CDR2 FYNNEI. DNA for the CDR3: TGTGCCAGCAGCGTTTTGGGGACTTACGAGCAGTACTTC. It encodes CASSVLGTYEQYF.

The chain combines TRBV28 with TRBJ2-5; 9 nucleotides line up with TRBD2. The CDR3 is made up of 17 amino acids. CDR1 is MDHEN and CDR2 is SYDVKM in the germline V gene. J was trimmed by 7 bases and V by 3 bases; bases with no gene match: 15. CDR3 protein: CASSFPPGREGRWTQYF. Here the CDR3 DNA reads TGTGCCAGCAGTTTCCCGCCTGGGCGGGAGGGGCGGTGGACCCAGTACTTC.

The rearrangement joins TRBV12-3 or TRBV12-4 to TRBJ1-5, with 8 bases identical to TRBD1. The CDR3 runs 12 residues. V was clipped by 9 bases and J by 7 bases; unmatched bases: 5. Here the CDR3 reads CASAGTGQPQHF. The CDR3 DNA reads TGTGCCAGTGCCGGGACAGGACAGCCCCAGCATTTT.

As concerns this clone: At one end the junction does not follow the germline gene, possibly because of a read error. The CDR3 region is CASSLAQRVSF. DNA for the CDR3: TGTGCCAGCAGTCTAGCACAGCGTGTTAGCTTC. J is TRBJ2-7 and V is TRBV28; a weak D match, TRBD2 (5 bases). The CDR3 loop spans 11 amino acids. Germline CDR1 and CDR2: MDHEN and SYDVKM.

CDR3 DNA sequence: TGTGCCAGCAGCCACATGTTACGGGTCAGCGAGCAGTACTTC. Translating it yields CASSHMLRVSEQYF. The chain combines TRBV5-6 with TRBJ2-7; D unclear. Germline CDR1 is SGHDT and CDR2 is YYEEEE. The ends were cut back, 4 bases at V and 6 bases at J, with 17 bases in the middle. This CDR3 has 14 residues.

The chain combines TRBV28 with TRBJ1-6; D perhaps matches TRBD1 (6 bases). The CDR3 is 15 amino acids. Trimming stripped 6 bases from V and 10 bases from J, with 19 bases between. In germline, CDR1 is MDHEN, CDR2 SYDVKM. The CDR3 loop reads CASRTQGVLNSPLHF. DNA for the CDR3: TGTGCCAGCAGAACACAGGGAGTTTTGAACTCACCCCTCCACTTT.

As concerns this clone: This CDR3 is also generated by other DNA sequences in the sample. The chain recombines TRBV7-3 with TRBJ2-7, with 7 bases fitting TRBD2. Germline CDR1 SGHTA, CDR2 FQGTGA. Unmatched junction bases numbered 1, after V lost 1 base and J lost 1 base. CDR3 length: 14 amino acids. The CDR3 sequence: CASSLMGGSYEQYF. CDR3 DNA: TGTGCCAGCAGCTTAATGGGGGGGTCCTACGAGCAGTACTTC. The variable domain in full, with the rest retrieved from reference TRBV7-3 and TRBJ2-7, is GAGVSQTPSNKVTEKGKYVELRCDPISGHTALYWYRQSLGQGPEFLIYFQGTGAADDSGLPNDRFFAVRPEGSVSTLKIQRTERGDSAVYLCASSLMGGSYEQYFGPGTRLTVT.

The count of this clone is one. This rearrangement joins TRBV30 to TRBJ2-7; 8 nucleotides align to TRBD1. Germline CDR1 is GTSNPN and CDR2 is SVGIG (reference sequence). V gave up 2 bases and J gave up 4 bases; unmatched junction bases: 4. This CDR3 has 13 residues. In DNA, the CDR3 is TGTGCCTGGAGTACAGGGGGTGGGTACGAGCAGTACTTC. It is translated as CAWSTGGGYEQYF.

V and J are TRBV13 and TRBJ1-1; perhaps TRBD1 as D (6 bases). The CDR3 totals 12 residues. Trimming removed 7 bases from V and 8 bases from J, with 14 bases in between. From germline, CDR1 is PRHDT and CDR2 FYEKMQ (reference sequence). The DNA of the CDR3 is TGTGCCAGCACCCTAACAGGGATCGAAGCTTTCTTT. It yields the protein CASTLTGIEAFF.

This clone was counted between two and nine times. The chain links TRBV6-5 to TRBJ1-6; the D gene is possibly TRBD1 (6 bases). Germline CDR1 reads MNHEY; CDR2 reads SVGAGI. V was shortened by 0 bases and J by 7 bases, with 10 bases between the two germline ends. CDR3 length: 15 residues. CDR3: CASSYSTGLNSPLHF. DNA of the CDR3: TGTGCCAGCAGTTACTCGACAGGTCTCAATTCACCCCTCCACTTT.

This chain uses TRBV9 with TRBJ2-1, with 7 bases aligning to TRBD2. Germline-derived CDR1 and CDR2 are SGDLS and YYNGEE. V gave up 0 bases and J gave up 7 bases; unmatched junction bases: 7. The CDR3 is 15 residues long. The CDR3 here is CASSVVSGGRNEQFF. CDR3 coding DNA: TGTGCCAGCAGCGTAGTTTCGGGAGGACGAAATGAGCAGTTCTTC.

V is TRBV2 and J is TRBJ2-7; tentatively, D is TRBD1 (5 bases). The CDR3 contains 15 residues. Germline V gene data show CDR1 as SNHLY and CDR2 as FYNNEI. The V gene lost 7 bases and the J gene lost 3 bases, with 19 bases spanning the gap. Written as DNA, the CDR3 is TGTGCCAGCAAGGAAAGAGACAGAATTTACTACGAGCAGTACTTC. Translated, it gives CASKERDRIYYEQYF. The entire variable domain, with the rest obtained from reference TRBV2 and TRBJ2-7, is as follows: EPEVTQTPSHQVTQMGQEVILRCVPISNHLYFYWYRQILGQKVEFLVSFYNNEISEKSEIFDDQFSVERPDGSNFTLKIRSTKLEDSAMYFCASKERDRIYYEQYFGPGTRLTVT.

This clone was detected only once. J is TRBJ1-3 and V is TRBV7-2; D not certain. The germline gives CDR1 SGHTA, CDR2 FQGNSA. The CDR3 loop spans 15 amino acids. Trimming removed 1 base at V and 0 bases at J, with 7 bases between. The CDR3 DNA reads TGTGCCAGCAGCTTAGATCACAGCTCTGGAAACACCATATATTTT. This gives the protein CASSLDHSSGNTIYF. Full variable domain (rest looked up from reference TRBV7-2 and TRBJ1-3): GAGVSQSPSNKVTEKGKDVELRCDPISGHTALYWYRQSLGQGLEFLIYFQGNSAPDKSGLPSDRFSAERTGGSVSTLTIQRTQQEDSAVYLCASSLDHSSGNTIYFGEGSWLTVV.

This sequence joins TRBV7-3 and TRBJ2-3, with TRBD2 identical over 13 bases. Germline-derived CDR1 and CDR2 are SGHTA and FQGTGA. The trim removed 5 bases at V and 2 bases at J, leaving 4 bases unmatched. This CDR3 contains 16 residues. The CDR3: CASSPGLAGSTDTQYF. The CDR3 DNA is TGTGCCAGCAGCCCGGGACTAGCGGGATCCACAGATACGCAGTATTTT.

The rearrangement links TRBV18 to TRBJ1-2, with a tentative D call TRBD1 (5 bases). The ends were cut back, 3 bases at V and 3 bases at J, with 20 bases in the middle. In germline, CDR1 is KGHSH, CDR2 LQKENI. The CDR3 has 17 amino acids. The DNA of the CDR3 is TGTGCCAGCTCACCGGTAGCAGTCTTAATAGGGGACTATGGCTACACCTTC. Protein product: CASSPVAVLIGDYGYTF.

This chain uses TRBV28 with TRBJ1-6; D unresolved. This CDR3 comprises 13 residues. Trimming cost V 2 bases and J 10 bases, with 9 bases left between them. Looked up from germline, CDR1 is MDHEN and CDR2 is SYDVKM. The CDR3 nucleotides are TGTGCCAGCAGTTTACCCCACAGCTCACCCCTCCACTTT. This translates into CASSLPHSSPLHF.

This clone has a single count. This sample also contains other DNA sequences that code for the same CDR3. The rearrangement links TRBV7-2 to TRBJ1-5; tentatively, D is TRBD1 (6 bases). The CDR3 runs to 14 residues. The germline gives CDR1 SGHTA, CDR2 FQGNSA. V lost 1 base and J lost 7, with 11 bases in between. CDR3: CASSLGRGGQPQHF. DNA for the CDR3: TGTGCCAGCAGCTTAGGGAGGGGGGGGCAGCCCCAGCATTTT.

This clone was counted once. This rearrangement joins TRBV7-9 to TRBJ1-4; TRBD1 matches at 7 bases. The germline gives CDR1 SEHNR, CDR2 FQNEAQ (reference sequence). CDR3 length equals 18 residues. With V trimmed by 3 bases and J by 0 bases, 10 bases remained unmatched. The DNA of the CDR3 is TGTGCCAGCAGCTTGGGGACAGCCTCCCTTGCAACTAATGAAAAACTGTTTTTT. Its translation: CASSLGTASLATNEKLFF.